This T cell receptor beta chain derives from a study of control samples from healthy donors and cancer patients (dated by TCRdb to 2018 to 2020). Counted from cysteine to phenylalanine, this CDR3 has 12 amino acids. Only CDR3 DNA is held: 36 bases, read in frame from base 1. V drops 9 bases and J drops 5 bases, leaving 13 bases in between. Based on the germline V gene, the CDR1 and CDR2 sequences are SGHTA and FQGNSA. A remark on this clone: Its antigen has not been determined. No per-base quality is available; no much larger clone lies one base away.

Receptor libraries were prepared by the immunoSEQ multiplex PCR assay. As stored in TCRdb, this immuneACCESS dataset retains in-frame rearrangements with V and J assigned. A fraction of the clones does not appear; measured against another copy, unresolved V genes explain less than half of the discrepancy, and the remainder lacks a known reason. The sample profile shows fewer than 200,000 clones; around 93% of them were found once. The ten largest clones capture about 4% of the sample. Source material: blood. This TCR came from a woman aged 55-69 years in good health. The chain is made from TRBV7-2 and TRBJ1-2, with no confidently assigned D gene. The CDR3 protein is CARRPIQYGYTF. The nucleotide sequence reads TGTGCCAGGAGACCTATCCAATATGGCTACACCTTC.